This T cell receptor beta chain came from a study of blood T cell repertoires in COVID-19. Measured with immunoSEQ multiplex PCR; TCRdb has only the in-frame clones, and not every one. The table records some 40,000 clones, roughly nine tenths of them present only once. The CDR3 has 13 residues. The V and J ends lost 5 bases and 2 bases, in that order; junction bases with no gene match: 3. Germline values: CDR1 SGHTA, CDR2 FQGNSA. This clone was seen just once. Sequencing was performed on peripheral blood. V is TRBV7-2 and J is TRBJ2-7; 7 bases agree with TRBD1. The origin of this receptor is a woman aged 25 to 45 in a cohort sampled during active COVID-19. The chain's CDR3 is CASSLGTAYEQYF. The CDR3 DNA reads TGTGCCAGCAGCCTCGGGACAGCCTACGAGCAGTACTTC.